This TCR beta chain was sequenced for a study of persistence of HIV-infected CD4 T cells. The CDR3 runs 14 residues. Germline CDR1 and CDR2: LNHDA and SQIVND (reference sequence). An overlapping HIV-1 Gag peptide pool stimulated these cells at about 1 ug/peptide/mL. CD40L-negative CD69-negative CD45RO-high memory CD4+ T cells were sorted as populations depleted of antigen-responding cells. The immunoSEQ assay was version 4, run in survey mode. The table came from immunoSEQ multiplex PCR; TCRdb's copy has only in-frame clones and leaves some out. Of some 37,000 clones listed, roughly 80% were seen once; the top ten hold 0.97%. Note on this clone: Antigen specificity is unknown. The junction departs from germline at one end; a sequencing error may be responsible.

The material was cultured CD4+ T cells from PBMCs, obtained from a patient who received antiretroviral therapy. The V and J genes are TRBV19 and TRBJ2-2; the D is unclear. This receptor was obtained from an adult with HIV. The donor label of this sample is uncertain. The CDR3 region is CTSSIEIGTGELFF. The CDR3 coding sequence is TGTACCAGTAGTATAGAAATAGGAACCGGGGAGCTGTTTTTT.